The rows below give T cell receptor beta chains drawn from one sample of a study of blood T cell repertoires in COVID-19. Sequencing used immunoSEQ multiplex PCR; TCRdb keeps in-frame clones, though not all of them. The table includes about 190,000 clones, around 84% detected once. The specimen sequenced was peripheral blood. These receptors originate from a human donor in a cohort sampled during active COVID-19. Each CDR3 is given without its conserved first and last residue. The listing skips clone size in some rows; elsewhere it reads once, few, many or a size class.

j_call | v_call | clone_size | cdr3_aa
TRBJ2-1 | TRBV6-5 | . | ASSYSDRGFGNEQF
TRBJ2-7 | TRBV27 | . | ASSPWDRQREQY
TRBJ1-2 | TRBV27 | . | ASSFRGGGGYT
TRBJ1-1 | TRBV2 | once | ASSLSMDRPLNTEAF
TRBJ1-1 | TRBV15 | once | ATSRDRRGTEAF
TRBJ2-1 | TRBV10-1 | . | ASVRDVWDEQF
TRBJ1-2 | TRBV30 | . | AWSNKRGPYGYT
TRBJ2-1 | TRBV7-2 | . | ASSLAGGNEQF
TRBJ1-4 | TRBV11-2 | once | ASSFSRDNEKLF
TRBJ1-1 | TRBV27 | . | ASSLGAGGEAF
TRBJ2-5 | TRBV29-1 | . | RALFQETQY
TRBJ1-5 | TRBV19 | . | ASSPTGGIQPQH